What follows are 6 T cell receptor beta chains derived from one specimen sequenced in a study of blood T cells in healthy people across ages. A second about 7 to 12 cycle PCR used barcoded and J-beta primers. TCRdb re-analysed the 5' RACE reads in MiXCR, keeping a single row per CDR3 protein. The sample holds around 750,000 distinct CDR3 sequences, roughly 50% seen once. The sample was blood. The receptors were gathered from a man of 80 years or more in good health.

This clonotype was found a few times. A clone one base away is much larger, so this may be a read error. The chain has TRBV6-6 and TRBJ2-1; possibly TRBD2 for D (5 bases). Germline values: CDR1 MNHNY, CDR2 SVGAGI (reference sequence). The CDR3 runs to 14 residues. In DNA, the CDR3 is TGTGCCAGCAGTGACTCGAGGGTATACAATGAGCAGTTCTTC. It encodes CASSDSRVYNEQFF.

The V and J genes are TRBV27 and TRBJ1-1; D is perhaps TRBD1 (6 bases). The CDR3 consists of 14 residues. The V and J ends lost 5 bases and 4 bases respectively, with 14 bases between them. Germline V gene data show CDR1 as MNHEY and CDR2 as SMNVEV (reference sequence). In DNA, the CDR3 is TGTGCCAGCAGTCACCCCCAAGGGGGCACTGAAGCTTTCTTT. Residues: CASSHPQGGTEAFF.

V gene TRBV7-2 combines with J gene TRBJ1-2; TRBD1 might be the D (6 bases). The germline gives CDR1 SGHTA, CDR2 FQGNSA. Trimming left V 5 bases short and J 4 bases short, with 20 bases between. This CDR3 region has 16 residues. CDR3 region: CASSPRQASYGYGYTF. The DNA of the CDR3 is TGTGCCAGCAGCCCTCGACAGGCCTCCTATGGCTATGGCTACACCTTC.

CDR3 coding DNA: TGTGCCAGAAGGCGAACCTCGGGACAGCGACATAGAAGCAATCAGCCCCAGCATTTT. It codes for CARRRTSGQRHRSNQPQHF. The chain has TRBV5-3 and TRBJ1-5, with TRBD1 identical over 7 bases. TRBV5-3 is given ORF status, its function remaining uncertain. After removal of 5 bases from V and 1 base from J, the junction contained 18 bases not matched to a gene. This CDR3 spans 19 amino acids.

The chain recombines TRBV20-1 with TRBJ2-2; 8 bases are a match to TRBD2. The CDR3 spans 17 residues. The junction had 11 bases not matched to a gene; V was cut back by 0 bases and J by 5 bases. The V gene's germline CDR1 is DFQATT and CDR2 SNEGSKA (reference sequence). CDR3 sequence (DNA): TGCAGTGCTAGAGATGGACTAGCTGGCGCACTTACCGGGGAGCTGTTTTTT. This translates into CSARDGLAGALTGELFF.

This clonotype turned up a few times. J is TRBJ2-7 and V is TRBV6-2 or TRBV6-3, with 7 nucleotides matching TRBD2. Germline values: CDR1 MNHEY, CDR2 SVGEGT. The CDR3 contains 15 residues. J lost 2 bases, V lost 8 bases, and 12 bases had no gene match. CDR3 sequence: CASSTGGAGTYEQYF. As DNA, the CDR3 is TGTGCCAGCTCCACGGGGGGAGCCGGAACCTACGAGCAGTACTTC.